At least ten counts were recorded for the clone carrying this T cell receptor (beta chain). Its specificity is unknown. The CDR3 consists of 14 residues. Trimming removed 8 bases at V and 4 bases at J, with 17 bases between. Germline V gene data show CDR1 as MNHNS and CDR2 as SASEGT. The data originate from a study of T cells in Graves' hyperthyroidism and ophthalmopathy. The wider study: Staff took peripheral blood when the initial diagnosis was made, before any treatment began. Whole-study findings and limits: Most thyroid-expanded clonotypes above 0.001 were also found in blood. By a 13 V-J model, ophthalmopathy was set apart from stable hyperthyroidism.

Authors of the study amplified TCR beta CDR3 regions from RNA transcripts. Researchers ran a first-round RT-PCR on the TCR CDR3 using the HTBI primer set. A single record per CDR3 protein comes from TCRdb applying MiXCR to the multiplex PCR reads. The table has more than 350,000 distinct CDR3 sequences, about 16% seen once. For ophthalmopathy patients, the Clinical Activity Score was at least 3 and the NOSPECS grade at least 4; duration was under 3 months. The clonotype originates from a woman aged 55-75 years with Graves' ophthalmopathy. Sequencing was done on a sample of blood. This chain uses TRBV6-1 with TRBJ2-5; unclear D gene. The CDR3 region is CASALTPLAETQYF. CDR3 nucleotides: TGTGCCAGCGCCCTGACACCCCTGGCAGAGACCCAGTACTTC.